A single sample is the source of the 17 T cell receptor beta chains below, sequenced in a study of cytomegalovirus exposure and HLA in healthy donors. Primers included in the PCR were 60 Vbeta and 13 Jbeta primers. Profiled with immunoSEQ multiplex PCR; TCRdb holds only in-frame clones, not every one. The sample holds approximately 210,000 clones. Sequenced: PBMCs. All receptors derive from a woman aged 30 to 39 in good health and CMV-seropositive.

The V call is TRBV7-2, the J call TRBJ2-3; D is unresolved. This CDR3 comprises 12 residues. Germline V gene lookup returns CDR1 SGHTA and CDR2 FQGNSA. Trimming left V 2 bases short and J 5 bases short, with 5 bases between. The CDR3 loop reads CASSLLGDTQYF. CDR3 sequence (DNA): TGTGCCAGCAGCTTACTCGGAGATACGCAGTATTTT. Complete variable domain (other parts from reference TRBV7-2 and TRBJ2-3): GAGVSQSPSNKVTEKGKDVELRCDPISGHTALYWYRQSLGQGLEFLIYFQGNSAPDKSGLPSDRFSAERTGGSVSTLTIQRTQQEDSAVYLCASSLLGDTQYFGPGTRLTVL.

The rearrangement joins TRBV30 to TRBJ2-1; D ambiguous. The germline gives CDR1 GTSNPN, CDR2 SVGIG (reference sequence). Trimming shortened V by 0 bases and J by 12 bases, and 9 bases separated the two germline ends. The CDR3 contains 11 residues. This CDR3 is CAWSVETLQFF. The CDR3 coding sequence is TGTGCCTGGAGTGTAGAGACACTGCAGTTCTTC.

The chain employs TRBV19 and TRBJ2-3; possibly TRBD2 for D (6 bases). Trimming took 3 bases from V and 4 from J, leaving 17 bases between them. The germline V gene has CDR1 LNHDA and CDR2 SQIVND (reference sequence). The CDR3 covers 16 residues. CDR3 in DNA: TGTGCCAGTAGTATTATGGGGCGGGGTATCCCAGATACGCAGTATTTT. Encoded protein: CASSIMGRGIPDTQYF.

The rearrangement uses TRBV2 and TRBJ1-1; no reliable D call. CDR3 size: 14 residues. Germline values: CDR1 SNHLY, CDR2 FYNNEI. The V gene lost 3 bases and the J gene lost 10 bases, with 18 bases spanning the gap. CDR3 nucleotides: TGTGCCAGCAGTGACAGCGAAGGCGTCGATCCAGCTTTCTTT. This encodes CASSDSEGVDPAFF.

This chain uses TRBV4-1 with TRBJ1-5; D is unresolved. Trimming shortened V by 4 bases and J by 0 bases, and 10 bases separated the two germline ends. The CDR3 spans 15 residues. Germline CDR1 is MGHRA and CDR2 is YSYEKL. In DNA, the CDR3 is TGCGCCAGCAGCCCCCAGTCCCTTAGCAATCAGCCCCAGCATTTT. Translation gives CASSPQSLSNQPQHF.

This rearrangement joins TRBV10-3 to TRBJ1-2; 8 nucleotides match TRBD1. CDR1 ENHRY and CDR2 SYGVKD come from the germline V gene. With V trimmed by 5 bases and J by 4 bases, 6 bases remained unmatched. CDR3 size: 14 residues. The CDR3: CAISTGGDFYGYTF. CDR3 coding DNA: TGTGCCATCAGTACAGGGGGAGATTTCTATGGCTACACCTTC.

The chain is built from TRBV10-1 and TRBJ2-1, with D perhaps TRBD2 (9 bases). This CDR3 region has 15 residues. Germline-derived CDR1 and CDR2 are WNHNN and SYGVQD (reference sequence). The V end was cut by 8 bases, the J end by 8 bases, with 22 bases between. CDR3 protein: CASGPGLAGQDEQFF. CDR3 nucleotides: TGCGCCAGCGGCCCGGGGCTAGCGGGACAGGATGAGCAGTTCTTC.

The chain combines TRBV4-2 with TRBJ1-5, with 9 nucleotides matching TRBD1. The CDR3 is 19 residues long. V lost 0 bases and J lost 4; bases outside the gene matches: 13. Germline assignment: CDR1 LGHNA and CDR2 YNFKEQ. The CDR3 nucleotides read TGTGCCAGCAGCCAAGAGGAGGACAGGGGAGGCAAGTGGAATCAGCCCCAGCATTTT. This sequence encodes CASSQEEDRGGKWNQPQHF.

This chain connects TRBV9 to TRBJ2-3; 7 bases are a match to TRBD2. The CDR3 is 16 amino acids. Germline V gene lookup returns CDR1 SGDLS and CDR2 YYNGEE. V shed 0 bases, J shed 3 bases, and the junction held 7 bases outside the gene matches. CDR3 bases: TGTGCCAGCAGCGTAGGGGCGGGGGTAGTGACAGATACGCAGTATTTT. Protein sequence: CASSVGAGVVTDTQYF.

The V and J genes are TRBV27 and TRBJ1-2, with 8 nucleotides matching TRBD1. Germline CDR1 is MNHEY and CDR2 is SMNVEV (reference sequence). The J segment lost 5 bases and the V segment lost 6 bases, leaving 11 bases of the junction unmatched. This CDR3 region has 15 residues. CDR3 nucleotide sequence: TGTGCCAGCAGCCCGCAACACAGGGGGTGGTATGGCTACACCTTC. Translated: CASSPQHRGWYGYTF.

V gene TRBV5-5 combines with J gene TRBJ2-1, with 10 bases identical to TRBD1. This CDR3 comprises 15 residues. The germline V gene encodes CDR1 SGHKS and CDR2 YYEKEE (reference sequence). Trimming at V came to 4 bases and at J to 4 bases, leaving 5 bases not matched to a gene. DNA for the CDR3: TGTGCCAGCAGCCAGGGACAGGGGTTTTACAATGAGCAGTTCTTC. This gives the protein CASSQGQGFYNEQFF.

DNA of the CDR3: TGTGCCAGCAGTGTAATCGTGTCCGGGTTGGGCAATCAGCCCCAGCATTTT. This gives the protein CASSVIVSGLGNQPQHF. The chain links TRBV6-1 to TRBJ1-5, with D hard to call. The ends were cut back, 4 bases at V and 2 bases at J, with 18 bases in the middle. Germline CDR1 MNHNS, CDR2 SASEGT. This CDR3 contains 17 residues.

V is TRBV28 and J is TRBJ1-4; D uncertain. Trimming stripped 3 bases from V and 0 bases from J, with 11 bases between. The CDR3 is made up of 16 amino acids. Germline CDR1 MDHEN, CDR2 SYDVKM. The CDR3 is CASSFLAQATNEKLFF. The CDR3 bases are TGTGCCAGCAGTTTCTTAGCACAAGCAACTAATGAAAAACTGTTTTTT.

The V call is TRBV7-2, the J call TRBJ2-7, with TRBD1 matching 9 bases. Losses at the gene ends were 3 bases for V and 0 bases for J; bases not matched to a gene: 3. The CDR3 length is 15 residues. From germline, CDR1 is SGHTA and CDR2 FQGNSA. The CDR3 region is CASSFPGQGSYEQYF. CDR3 nucleotide sequence: TGTGCCAGCAGCTTTCCGGGACAGGGCTCCTACGAGCAGTACTTC.

The CDR3 loop reads CASSFSGARTDTQYF. The DNA of the CDR3 is TGTGCCAGCAGTTTCTCGGGAGCGCGCACAGATACGCAGTATTTT. This chain connects TRBV28 to TRBJ2-3; perhaps TRBD2 as D (6 bases). V was clipped by 3 bases and J by 1 base, with 11 bases between them. The CDR3 consists of 15 residues. Germline-derived CDR1 and CDR2 are MDHEN and SYDVKM.

This chain links TRBV27 with TRBJ2-5; 8 bases match TRBD1. Trimming cost V 5 bases and J 9 bases; bases outside gene matches: 11. Germline values: CDR1 MNHEY, CDR2 SMNVEV (reference sequence). The CDR3 extends over 14 amino acids. CDR3 sequence reads: CASSAGGAYSPQYF. The CDR3 coding sequence is TGTGCCAGCAGTGCAGGGGGCGCGTACAGTCCCCAGTACTTC.

DNA for the CDR3: TGTGCCAGCAGCCTTATCCCTGGAAACACCATATATTTT. This sequence encodes CASSLIPGNTIYF. The rearrangement joins TRBV2 to TRBJ1-3; D remains unclear. This CDR3 has 13 amino acids. The V gene lost 6 bases and the J gene lost 2 bases, with 8 bases spanning the gap. Germline-derived CDR1 and CDR2 are SNHLY and FYNNEI.